One sample yielded the 15 T cell receptor beta chains listed below, sequenced in a study of blood T cell repertoires in COVID-19. TCRdb keeps only in-frame clones here, not all; method: immunoSEQ multiplex PCR. The data show roughly 220,000 clones, more than 65% seen once. The sequenced sample was peripheral blood. Every receptor here comes from a woman in her twenties or thirties who had recovered from COVID-19.

This clone was seen a single time. The chain couples TRBV15 to TRBJ2-3; a possible D gene is TRBD2 (5 bases). The CDR3 sequence is 15 residues long. Trimming shortened V by 0 bases and J by 2 bases, and 9 bases separated the two germline ends. Germline CDR1 reads LNHNV; CDR2 reads YYDKDF (reference sequence). DNA of the CDR3: TGTGCCACCAGCAGAGACGGAGGCGACACAGATACGCAGTATTTT. It translates to CATSRDGGDTDTQYF.

The chain recombines TRBV6-5 with TRBJ2-5, with D perhaps TRBD1 (6 bases). CDR3 length: 15 residues. The germline gives CDR1 MNHEY, CDR2 SVGAGI. The germline V and J ends were trimmed by 5 bases and 4 bases, with 17 bases remaining between them. This chain's CDR3 is CASSLGAGRGETQYF. In DNA form, the CDR3 reads TGTGCCAGCAGTCTGGGGGCTGGGCGAGGAGAGACCCAGTACTTC.

The chain recombines TRBV15 with TRBJ1-5; unclear D gene. Trimming left V 2 bases short and J 3 bases short, with 8 bases between. From germline, CDR1 is LNHNV and CDR2 YYDKDF (reference sequence). The CDR3 length is 14 residues. In DNA, the CDR3 is TGTGCCACCAGCAGACAGACACTCAATCAGCCCCAGCATTTT. Translating it yields CATSRQTLNQPQHF.

This clone has just a few counts. This chain joins TRBV29-1 and TRBJ1-2; D perhaps matches TRBD1 (5 bases). The CDR3 loop spans 14 amino acids. Trimming cost V 1 base and J 3 bases, with 12 bases left between them. Germline V lookup: CDR1 SQVTM, CDR2 ANQGSEA. The CDR3 nucleotides read TGCAGCGTTGAAGCCGGGACGGGGGACTATGGCTACACCTTC. Translated, it gives CSVEAGTGDYGYTF.

The table lists this clone with a few counts. The chain uses TRBV6-5 and TRBJ1-2, with D possibly TRBD1 on 5 matching bases. The germline V and J ends were trimmed by 2 bases and 6 bases, with 10 bases remaining between them. Germline V lookup: CDR1 MNHEY, CDR2 SVGAGI. The CDR3 sequence is 13 residues long. CDR3: CASSYDSSHGYTF. The CDR3, as DNA: TGTGCCAGCAGTTACGACAGTTCTCATGGCTACACCTTC.

The J gene is TRBJ2-5, the V gene TRBV5-6; 7 positions agree with TRBD2. This CDR3 comprises 15 residues. Trimming took 1 base from V and 4 from J; bases not matched to a gene: 7. Germline V CDR1 and CDR2: SGHDT, YYEEEE. The CDR3 sequence: CASSLQLGGGETQYF. In DNA, the CDR3 is TGTGCCAGCAGCTTGCAGCTGGGGGGGGGAGAGACCCAGTACTTC.

This chain connects TRBV27 to TRBJ1-2; D may be TRBD1 (5 bases). Germline-derived CDR1 and CDR2 are MNHEY and SMNVEV (reference sequence). The CDR3 consists of 13 residues. V dropped 2 bases and J dropped 4 bases, with 8 bases sitting between them. The DNA of the CDR3 is TGTGCCAGCAGTTTAAGGGGCGTCTATGGCTACACCTTC. This translates into CASSLRGVYGYTF.

The CDR3 here is CASSLYGGQEAFF. The CDR3 nucleotides read TGTGCCAGCAGCTTATATGGCGGACAAGAAGCTTTCTTT. V usage is TRBV7-9 and J usage is TRBJ1-1; D may be TRBD1 (5 bases). Trimming took off 2 bases at V and 8 bases at J, with 12 bases between the two ends. Germline CDR1 SEHNR, CDR2 FQNEAQ (reference sequence). The CDR3 spans 13 residues.

The rearrangement joins TRBV4-2 to TRBJ1-3; D call uncertain. The CDR3 runs 17 residues. Trimming took 4 bases from V and 0 from J, leaving 16 bases between them. CDR1 and CDR2 from the germline V gene are LGHNA and YNFKEQ. CDR3 loop: CASSPKQSFTSGNTIYF. For the CDR3, the DNA is TGTGCCAGCAGCCCTAAACAGAGTTTTACCTCTGGAAACACCATATATTTT.

The chain links TRBV9 to TRBJ2-3, with D perhaps TRBD2 (6 bases). V was pared by 4 bases and J by 2 bases, with 17 bases between. Germline CDR1 SGDLS, CDR2 YYNGEE. This CDR3 comprises 16 residues. The DNA for the CDR3 is TGTGCCAGCAGCCCACAGCTGGGGGGAGCCACAGATACGCAGTATTTT. This gives the protein CASSPQLGGATDTQYF. The full variable domain, rest sourced from reference TRBV9 and TRBJ2-3, is DSGVTQTPKHLITATGQRVTLRCSPRSGDLSVYWYQQSLDQGLQFLIQYYNGEERAKGNILERFSAQQFPDLHSELNLSSLELGDSALYFCASSPQLGGATDTQYFGPGTRLTVL.

In its sample, this clone was seen once. The chain joins TRBV6-6 to TRBJ2-7; D gene unclear. Trimming cost V 6 bases and J 0 bases, with 9 bases left between them. Germline CDR1 reads MNHNY; CDR2 reads SVGAGI (reference sequence). The CDR3 extends over 13 amino acids. As DNA, the CDR3 is TGTGCCAGCAGGGAACAGATCTCCTACGAGCAGTACTTC. This codes for CASREQISYEQYF.

The rearrangement uses TRBV24-1 and TRBJ2-5; 9 nucleotides match TRBD1. Trimming cost V 3 bases and J 5 bases; bases outside gene matches: 6. The germline V gene encodes CDR1 KGHDR and CDR2 SFDVKD. The CDR3 has 15 amino acids. CDR3 DNA sequence: TGTGCCACCAGTGATCCGGGACAGGGAGATGAGACCCAGTACTTC. Translated: CATSDPGQGDETQYF.

Worth noting for this clone: The sample carries other DNA sequences with the same CDR3. The rearrangement joins TRBV10-3 to TRBJ2-7, with a possible D match to TRBD1 (5 bases). In germline, CDR1 is ENHRY, CDR2 SYGVKD. Trimming pared 0 bases from V and 3 bases from J, leaving 9 bases between. The CDR3 is made up of 14 amino acids. The chain's CDR3 is CAISESKGVYEQYF. In nucleotides, the CDR3 is TGTGCCATCAGTGAGTCCAAAGGGGTCTACGAGCAGTACTTC.

V is TRBV7-9 and J is TRBJ1-2, with TRBD1 identical over 7 bases. There are 16 residues in the CDR3. Germline V gives CDR1 SEHNR, CDR2 FQNEAQ (reference sequence). The V gene end was trimmed by 6 bases and the J gene end by 6 bases; junction bases not matched to a gene: 16. In nucleotides, the CDR3 is TGTGCCAGCAGTTCCGAACCAGACAGGGTCTTCAATGGCTACACCTTC. This gives the protein CASSSEPDRVFNGYTF.

V is TRBV19 and J is TRBJ2-3; 14 positions match TRBD2. The CDR3 loop spans 18 amino acids. Germline V gene lookup returns CDR1 LNHDA and CDR2 SQIVND (reference sequence). V gave up 3 bases and J gave up 6 bases; unmatched junction bases: 11. As DNA, the CDR3 is TGTGCCAGTAGTATCGGGTTGACTAGCGGGAGGGCGTATGATACGCAGTATTTT. Its translation is CASSIGLTSGRAYDTQYF.